This TCR beta chain was captured in a study of breast tumors, draining lymph nodes, adjacent tissues. Germline CDR1 reads MDHEN; CDR2 reads SYDVKM. The CDR3 length is 15 residues. The lymph nodes were axillary draining lymph nodes from breast cancer patients. General study results and limits: Compared with lymph nodes, tumors were less diverse; compared with nontumor tissue, more. The lymph node origin of tumor T cells was framed as consistent with a hypothesis, not demonstrated.

TCRdb re-called the multiplex PCR reads through MiXCR, storing one row per CDR3 protein. This table holds some 130,000 distinct CDR3 sequences, 20% to 25% found once. This clonotype appeared once. Its antigen is as yet unknown. An end of the junction does not agree with germline; a read error may underlie this. V and J are TRBV28 and TRBJ2-7; D call uncertain. The sequenced material came from axillary lymph node tissue. This sequence originates from a female donor with breast cancer. Some clones in this sample may be carry-over from other donors' samples. The CDR3 DNA reads TGTGCCGGCAGGCAACAGTCCCCCCTTCTCTACGAGCAGTACTTC. Amino acid sequence: CAGRQQSPLLYEQYF.